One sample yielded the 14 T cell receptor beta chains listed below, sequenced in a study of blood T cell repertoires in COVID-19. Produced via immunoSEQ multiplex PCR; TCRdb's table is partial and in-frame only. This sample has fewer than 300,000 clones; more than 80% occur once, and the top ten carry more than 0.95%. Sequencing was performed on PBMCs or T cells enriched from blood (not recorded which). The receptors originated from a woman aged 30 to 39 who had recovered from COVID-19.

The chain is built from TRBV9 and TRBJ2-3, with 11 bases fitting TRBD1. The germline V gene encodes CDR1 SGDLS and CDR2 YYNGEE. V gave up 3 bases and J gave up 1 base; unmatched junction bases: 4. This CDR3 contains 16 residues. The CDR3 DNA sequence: TGTGCCAGCAGCGCCGGACAGGGGGCCGGCACAGATACGCAGTATTTT. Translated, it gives CASSAGQGAGTDTQYF.

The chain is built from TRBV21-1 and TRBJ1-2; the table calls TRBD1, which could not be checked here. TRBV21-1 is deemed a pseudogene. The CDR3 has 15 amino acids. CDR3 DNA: TGTGCCAGCAGCAAAAGGACAGGCTCCCAGCGGGGCTACACCTTC. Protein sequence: CASSKRTGSQRGYTF.

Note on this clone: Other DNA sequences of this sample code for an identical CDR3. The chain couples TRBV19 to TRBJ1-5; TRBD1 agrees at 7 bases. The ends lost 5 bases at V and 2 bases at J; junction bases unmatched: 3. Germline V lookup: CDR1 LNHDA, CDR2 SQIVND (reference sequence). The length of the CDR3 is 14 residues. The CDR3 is CASSVQGGNQPQHF. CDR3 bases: TGTGCCAGTAGTGTCCAGGGGGGCAATCAGCCCCAGCATTTT.

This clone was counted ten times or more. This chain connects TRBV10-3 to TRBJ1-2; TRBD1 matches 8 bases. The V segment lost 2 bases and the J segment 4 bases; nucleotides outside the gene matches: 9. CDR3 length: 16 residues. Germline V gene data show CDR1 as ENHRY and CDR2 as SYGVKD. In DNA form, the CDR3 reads TGTGCCATCAGTGAGACCCAGGGGGCAGGAGCCTATGGCTACACCTTC. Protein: CAISETQGAGAYGYTF.

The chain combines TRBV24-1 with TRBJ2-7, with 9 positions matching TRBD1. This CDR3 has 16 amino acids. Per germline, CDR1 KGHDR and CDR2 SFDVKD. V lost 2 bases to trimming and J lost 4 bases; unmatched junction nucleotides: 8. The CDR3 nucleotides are TGTGCCACCAGTGATTCAACCGGGACAGGGACTTACGAGCAGTACTTC. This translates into CATSDSTGTGTYEQYF.

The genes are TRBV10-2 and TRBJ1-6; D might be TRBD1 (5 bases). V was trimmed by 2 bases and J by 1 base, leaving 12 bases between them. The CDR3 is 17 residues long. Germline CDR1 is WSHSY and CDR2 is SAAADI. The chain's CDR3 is CASSEAGEGSYNSPLHF. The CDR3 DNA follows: TGCGCCAGCAGTGAGGCGGGGGAAGGGTCCTATAATTCACCCCTCCACTTT.

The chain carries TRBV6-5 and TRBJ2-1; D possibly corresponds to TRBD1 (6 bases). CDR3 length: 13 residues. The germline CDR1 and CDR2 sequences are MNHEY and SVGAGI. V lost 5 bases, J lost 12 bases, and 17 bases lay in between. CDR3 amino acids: CASSNYDGTLQFF. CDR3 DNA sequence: TGTGCCAGCAGTAATTACGACGGGACACTGCAGTTCTTC.

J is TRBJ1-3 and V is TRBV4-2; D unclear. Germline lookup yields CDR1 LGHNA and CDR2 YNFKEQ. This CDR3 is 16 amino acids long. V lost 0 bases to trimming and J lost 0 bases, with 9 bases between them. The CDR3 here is CASSQDPGSSGNTIYF. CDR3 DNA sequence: TGTGCCAGCAGCCAAGATCCAGGCAGCTCTGGAAACACCATATATTTT.

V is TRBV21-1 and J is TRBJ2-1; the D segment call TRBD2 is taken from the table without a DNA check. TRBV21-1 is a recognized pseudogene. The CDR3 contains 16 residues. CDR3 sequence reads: CASSKEGGLQYNEQFF. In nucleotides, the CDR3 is TGTGCCAGCAGCAAAGAGGGGGGACTACAATACAATGAGCAGTTCTTC.

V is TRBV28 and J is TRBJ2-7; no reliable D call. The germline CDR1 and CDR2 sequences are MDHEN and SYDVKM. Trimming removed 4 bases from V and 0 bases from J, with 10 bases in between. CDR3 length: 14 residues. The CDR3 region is CASSSRGNSYEQYF. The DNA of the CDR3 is TGTGCCAGCAGTTCTCGCGGAAACTCCTACGAGCAGTACTTC.

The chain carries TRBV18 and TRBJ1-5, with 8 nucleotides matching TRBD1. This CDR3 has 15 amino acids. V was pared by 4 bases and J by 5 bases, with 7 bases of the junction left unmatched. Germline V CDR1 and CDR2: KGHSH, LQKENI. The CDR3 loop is CASSLSGTGDQPQHF. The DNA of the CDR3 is TGTGCCAGCTCACTATCCGGGACAGGCGATCAGCCCCAGCATTTT.

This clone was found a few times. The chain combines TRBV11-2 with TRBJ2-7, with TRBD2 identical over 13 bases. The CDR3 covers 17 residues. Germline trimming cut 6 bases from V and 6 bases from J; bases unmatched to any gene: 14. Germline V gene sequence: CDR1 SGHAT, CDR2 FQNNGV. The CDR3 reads CASSDTALAGGLGEQYF. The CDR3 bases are TGTGCCAGCAGTGATACGGCACTAGCGGGAGGGCTTGGCGAGCAGTACTTC.

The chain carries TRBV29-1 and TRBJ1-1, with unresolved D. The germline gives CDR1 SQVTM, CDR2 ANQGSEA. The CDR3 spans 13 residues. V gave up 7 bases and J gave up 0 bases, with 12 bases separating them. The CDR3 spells CSANSEMNTEAFF. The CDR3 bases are TGCAGCGCCAACAGTGAGATGAACACTGAAGCTTTCTTT.

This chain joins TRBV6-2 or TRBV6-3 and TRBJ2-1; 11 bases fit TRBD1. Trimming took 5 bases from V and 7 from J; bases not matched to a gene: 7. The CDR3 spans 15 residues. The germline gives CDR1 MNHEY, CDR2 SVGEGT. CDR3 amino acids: CASSKDRGQLNEQFF. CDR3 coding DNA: TGTGCCAGCAGTAAGGACAGGGGGCAATTGAATGAGCAGTTCTTC.